Below, 9 T cell receptor beta chains from the same sample are listed, as sequenced in a study of T cell clonotyping in hematopoietic cell transplantation. Clones were read by immunoSEQ multiplex PCR, and TCRdb kept only the in-frame ones, dropping some. The sample holds 27,000 or so clones, about 70% seen once. Documented time point: recipient sample about 28 days before transplant, after cytoreduction. The specimen was peripheral blood mononuclear cells, collected before stem cell transplant. The receptors here all came from a man aged 50 to 60 with myelodysplastic syndrome. Some clones in this sample may be carry-over from other donors' samples.

This sequence joins TRBV29-1 and TRBJ2-7; TRBD2 agrees at 7 bases. This CDR3 region has 14 residues. With 2 bases clipped from V and 4 bases from J, the junction kept 8 bases outside the gene matches. Germline CDR1 reads SQVTM; CDR2 reads ANQGSEA. CDR3 DNA sequence: TGCAGCGTTGAAAAGTGGCGGGGGAGGTACGAGCAGTACTTC. Translating it yields CSVEKWRGRYEQYF.

This chain connects TRBV5-6 to TRBJ2-3, with TRBD2 identical over 7 bases. Germline CDR1 is SGHDT and CDR2 is YYEEEE. Trimming at V came to 0 bases and at J to 4 bases, leaving 5 bases not matched to a gene. This CDR3 comprises 15 residues. The CDR3 DNA is TGTGCCAGCAGCTTGGTCGGGGGGTCCGCAGATACGCAGTATTTT. Translated, it gives CASSLVGGSADTQYF.

The chain carries TRBV14 and TRBJ1-1; D remains unclear. The ends were cut back, 1 base at V and 4 bases at J, with 4 bases in the middle. CDR3 length: 12 residues. Germline-derived CDR1 and CDR2 are SGHDN and FVKESK. The CDR3 nucleotides read TGTGCCAGCAGCCAAGCGGGCACTGAAGCTTTCTTT. Translation: CASSQAGTEAFF. Drawing the rest from reference TRBV14 and TRBJ1-1, the complete variable domain is EAGVTQFPSHSVIEKGQTVTLRCDPISGHDNLYWYRRVMGKEIKFLLHFVKESKQDESGMPNNRFLAERTGGTYSTLKVQPAELEDSGVYFCASSQAGTEAFFGQGTRLTVV.

Remarks on this clone: One end of the junction varies from germline; a read error may be responsible. V gene TRBV7-7 combines with J gene TRBJ2-5; 12 bases fit TRBD2. This CDR3 is built from 18 residues. Per the germline V gene, CDR1 is SSHAT and CDR2 is FNYEAQ (reference sequence). In DNA, the CDR3 is TGTGCTAGCAGCTTAGCGGCTAGCGGGGGGGCAACCCAAGAGACCCAGTACTTC. Protein product: CASSLAASGGATQETQYF. The whole variable domain, filled in from reference TRBV7-7 and TRBJ2-5, reads GAGVSQSPRYKVTKRGQDVTLRCDPISSHATLYWYQQALGQGPEFLTYFNYEAQPDKSGLPSDRFSAERPEGSISTLTIQRTEQRDSAMYRCASSLAASGGATQETQYFGPGTRLLVL.

The gene calls are TRBV30 and TRBJ1-2; 7 bases are shared with TRBD1. Germline CDR1 reads GTSNPN; CDR2 reads SVGIG (reference sequence). The CDR3 extends over 12 amino acids. J lost 8 bases, V lost 0 bases, and 3 bases had no gene match. The CDR3 here is CAWSVPGGGYTF. The DNA for the CDR3 is TGTGCCTGGAGTGTGCCAGGGGGAGGCTACACCTTC.

The chain combines TRBV5-1 with TRBJ1-2; 7 bases fit TRBD1. CDR1 and CDR2 (germline): SGHRS, YFSETQ. The CDR3 has 13 amino acids. Losses at the gene ends were 0 bases for V and 6 bases for J; bases not matched to a gene: 2. In nucleotides, the CDR3 is TGCGCCAGCAGCTTGGCCGGGACAGATGGCTACACCTTC. Translating it yields CASSLAGTDGYTF.

Only a few counts were recorded for this clone. This chain links TRBV7-2 with TRBJ1-2, with 7 bases identical to TRBD1. Germline CDR1 is SGHTA and CDR2 is FQGNSA. The V and J ends lost 5 bases and 8 bases, in that order; junction bases with no gene match: 8. This CDR3 is 13 amino acids long. CDR3 DNA sequence: TGTGCCAGCAGCATTCGGACAGGTCTGGGCTACACCTTC. This sequence encodes CASSIRTGLGYTF.

The V gene is TRBV4-3, the J gene TRBJ1-2; D uncertain. Germline CDR1 is LGHNA and CDR2 is YSLEER. V lost 0 bases, J lost 4 bases, and 18 bases lay in between. This CDR3 spans 17 amino acids. Here the CDR3 DNA reads TGCGCCAGCAGCCAAGAGTCGGGTCAGAGAGGCTCCTATGGCTACACCTTC. Residues: CASSQESGQRGSYGYTF.

This clone was found a few times. The gene calls are TRBV4-1 and TRBJ1-6, with D hard to call. The CDR3 runs to 10 residues. Germline values: CDR1 MGHRA, CDR2 YSYEKL. The V and J ends lost 8 bases and 9 bases respectively, with 5 bases between them. The CDR3 region is CASGLSPLHF. CDR3 bases: TGCGCCAGCGGGCTTTCACCCCTCCACTTT.